Shown below are 25 T cell receptor beta chains from a single sample sequenced in a study of blood T cell repertoires in COVID-19. Sequencing used immunoSEQ multiplex PCR; TCRdb keeps in-frame clones, though not all of them. Found here are about 290,000 clones, around nine tenths of them singletons; the top ten hold less than 2%. Sequencing was carried out using PBMCs or T cells enriched from blood (not recorded which). The receptors were sampled from a woman aged 35 to 49 who had recovered from COVID-19.

The chain combines TRBV7-9 with TRBJ2-2; 11 bases align to TRBD2. Germline assignment: CDR1 SEHNR and CDR2 FQNEAQ (reference sequence). The CDR3 is 19 residues long. With 0 bases clipped from V and 4 bases from J, the junction kept 10 bases outside the gene matches. The CDR3 DNA follows: TGTGCCAGCAGCTTAGCGGGAACTAGCGGGAGAACGAGCACCGGGGAGCTGTTTTTT. Residues: CASSLAGTSGRTSTGELFF.

The chain links TRBV6-1 to TRBJ1-1, with D uncertain. Trimming pared 2 bases from V and 3 bases from J, leaving 13 bases between. Germline-derived CDR1 and CDR2 are MNHNS and SASEGT. This CDR3 is built from 15 residues. The CDR3 region has the DNA TGTGCCAGCAGTGAATTCGGGGATGGGCACACTGAAGCTTTCTTT. This codes for CASSEFGDGHTEAFF.

This rearrangement joins TRBV7-3 to TRBJ1-1; 9 bases match TRBD1. CDR1 is SGHTA and CDR2 is FQGTGA in the germline V gene. This CDR3 is built from 14 residues. V trimming: 5 bases; J trimming: 6 bases; junction bases outside the gene matches: 7. For the CDR3, the DNA is TGTGCCAGCAGCGAAACAGGGGGCTATGCTGAAGCTTTCTTT. Its protein product is CASSETGGYAEAFF.

The genes are TRBV6-5 and TRBJ2-3, with D possibly being TRBD2 (6 bases). The CDR3 consists of 14 residues. The germline V and J ends were trimmed by 6 bases and 5 bases, with 15 bases remaining between them. Germline V gene data show CDR1 as MNHEY and CDR2 as SVGAGI. The CDR3 loop is CASSRRERGDTQYF. The DNA for the CDR3 is TGTGCCAGCAGCCGGCGGGAAAGGGGAGATACGCAGTATTTT.

This clone has only a few counts. The V gene is TRBV7-2, the J gene TRBJ2-3; 7 bases fit TRBD2. CDR3 length: 13 amino acids. Unmatched junction bases numbered 6, after V lost 6 bases and J lost 6 bases. Germline lookup yields CDR1 SGHTA and CDR2 FQGNSA. The CDR3 DNA follows: TGTGCCAGCAGGCAGAGCGGGGCGGATACGCAGTATTTT. Translating it yields CASRQSGADTQYF.

This chain joins TRBV2 and TRBJ2-5; D perhaps matches TRBD2 (6 bases). Trimming stripped 3 bases from V and 7 bases from J, with 15 bases between. Per the germline V gene, CDR1 is SNHLY and CDR2 is FYNNEI. This CDR3 comprises 14 residues. In nucleotides, the CDR3 is TGTGCCAGCAGTGAGCTACGACTGCGGGGGACCCAGTACTTC. It specifies CASSELRLRGTQYF. The variable domain in full, completed from reference TRBV2 and TRBJ2-5, reads EPEVTQTPSHQVTQMGQEVILRCVPISNHLYFYWYRQILGQKVEFLVSFYNNEISEKSEIFDDQFSVERPDGSNFTLKIRSTKLEDSAMYFCASSELRLRGTQYFGPGTRLLVL.

V gene TRBV5-1 combines with J gene TRBJ2-3; D gene unclear. This CDR3 comprises 14 residues. Germline CDR1 and CDR2: SGHRS and YFSETQ. Trimming pared 1 base from V and 2 bases from J, leaving 8 bases between. In nucleotides, the CDR3 is TGCGCCAGCAGCTTGAGAACTGCCACAGATACGCAGTATTTT. This gives the protein CASSLRTATDTQYF. Complete variable domain (other parts from reference TRBV5-1 and TRBJ2-3): KAGVTQTPRYLIKTRGQQVTLSCSPISGHRSVSWYQQTPGQGLQFLFEYFSETQRNKGNFPGRFSGRQFSNSRSEMNVSTLELGDSALYLCASSLRTATDTQYFGPGTRLTVL.

A note on this clone: Being one base from a much bigger clone, this may be a read error. The chain carries TRBV7-3 and TRBJ1-1; D is possibly TRBD1 (5 bases). The V gene lost 0 bases and the J gene lost 6 bases, with 8 bases spanning the gap. Germline CDR1 is SGHTA and CDR2 is FQGTGA. The CDR3 length is 13 residues. CDR3 nucleotides: TGTGCCAGCAGCTTAACCTGGGGGGCTGAAGCTTTCTTT. It encodes CASSLTWGAEAFF.

V and J are TRBV6-5 and TRBJ1-1, with TRBD1 identical over 7 bases. Germline V lookup: CDR1 MNHEY, CDR2 SVGAGI. CDR3 size: 14 residues. With V trimmed by 5 bases and J by 6 bases, 9 bases remained unmatched. CDR3 amino acids: CASSRQGLGAEAFF. The CDR3 coding sequence is TGTGCCAGCAGTCGACAGGGCCTCGGCGCTGAAGCTTTCTTT.

This clone was recorded only once. The rearrangement uses TRBV19 and TRBJ2-1; TRBD2 agrees at 16 bases. This CDR3 has 17 residues. Germline V gives CDR1 LNHDA, CDR2 SQIVND (reference sequence). V shed 4 bases and J 4 bases; nucleotides not matched to a gene: 4. The CDR3 region has the DNA TGTGCCAGTAGTACTGGGACTAGCGGGGGGGATTACAATGAGCAGTTCTTC. It codes for CASSTGTSGGDYNEQFF.

The rearrangement joins TRBV18 to TRBJ2-5; TRBD2 agrees at 11 bases. Trimming removed 5 bases from V and 0 bases from J; junction bases left unmatched: 2. The V gene's germline CDR1 is KGHSH and CDR2 LQKENI. The CDR3 has 15 amino acids. As DNA, the CDR3 is TGTGCCAGCTCAAGGACTAGCGGGTACCAAGAGACCCAGTACTTC. It encodes CASSRTSGYQETQYF.

This chain connects TRBV19 to TRBJ2-7, with TRBD2 identical over 8 bases. Germline V gene sequence: CDR1 LNHDA, CDR2 SQIVND (reference sequence). The CDR3 has 15 residues. The V and J ends lost 1 base and 4 bases, in that order; junction bases with no gene match: 6. This CDR3 reads CASSIGPSGPYEQYF. The CDR3 DNA sequence: TGTGCCAGTAGTATAGGTCCTAGCGGGCCATACGAGCAGTACTTC. Drawing the rest from reference TRBV19 and TRBJ2-7, the complete variable domain is DGGITQSPKYLFRKEGQNVTLSCEQNLNHDAMYWYRQDPGQGLRLIYYSQIVNDFQKGDIAEGYSVSREKKESFPLTVTSAQKNPTAFYLCASSIGPSGPYEQYFGPGTRLTVT.

This clone was seen a handful of times. V usage is TRBV5-4 and J usage is TRBJ1-2; 8 positions agree with TRBD1. CDR1 and CDR2 from the germline V gene are SGHNT and YYREEE (reference sequence). V shed 3 bases and J 3 bases; nucleotides not matched to a gene: 4. The CDR3 totals 14 residues. In DNA, the CDR3 is TGTGCCAGCAGCTGGACAGGGCAGGACTATGGCTACACCTTC. Translation gives CASSWTGQDYGYTF.

The chain uses TRBV7-3 and TRBJ1-1; TRBD1 might be the D (5 bases). The V gene's germline CDR1 is SGHTA and CDR2 FQGTGA. V was cut by 0 bases and J by 10 bases, with 15 bases left in between. This CDR3 spans 14 amino acids. CDR3 protein: CASSLTTDPGGAFF. The CDR3 nucleotides are TGTGCCAGCAGCTTAACAACGGATCCGGGGGGAGCTTTCTTT.

V is TRBV11-2 and J is TRBJ1-2; 12 nucleotides align to TRBD1. The V and J ends lost 5 bases and 4 bases, in that order; junction bases with no gene match: 5. Looked up from germline, CDR1 is SGHAT and CDR2 is FQNNGV. The CDR3 covers 15 residues. The CDR3 loop is CASSTGTGGAYGYTF. The CDR3 DNA follows: TGTGCCAGCAGCACCGGGACAGGGGGCGCCTATGGCTACACCTTC.

The chain joins TRBV18 to TRBJ2-7; 9 bases are a match to TRBD1. The J segment lost 0 bases and the V segment lost 3 bases, leaving 3 bases of the junction unmatched. CDR3 length: 15 residues. Germline CDR1 is KGHSH and CDR2 is LQKENI. Written as DNA, the CDR3 is TGTGCCAGCTCACCGGGGACAGGGTTCTCCTACGAGCAGTACTTC. Translating gives CASSPGTGFSYEQYF.

V gene TRBV5-1 combines with J gene TRBJ1-1; no firm D call. Germline CDR1 is SGHRS and CDR2 is YFSETQ. CDR3 length equals 14 residues. V gave up 4 bases and J gave up 3 bases, with 13 bases separating them. Here the CDR3 reads CASSLAGFDTEAFF. For the CDR3, the DNA is TGCGCCAGCAGCCTGGCGGGTTTCGACACTGAAGCTTTCTTT. The variable domain in full, completed from reference TRBV5-1 and TRBJ1-1, reads KAGVTQTPRYLIKTRGQQVTLSCSPISGHRSVSWYQQTPGQGLQFLFEYFSETQRNKGNFPGRFSGRQFSNSRSEMNVSTLELGDSALYLCASSLAGFDTEAFFGQGTRLTVV.

V is TRBV7-9 and J is TRBJ2-2; a possible D gene is TRBD2 (5 bases). Trimming shortened V by 2 bases and J by 5 bases, and 6 bases separated the two germline ends. Germline V CDR1 and CDR2: SEHNR, FQNEAQ (reference sequence). The CDR3 spans 13 residues. In DNA, the CDR3 is TGTGCCAGCAGCTTATCGGGGACCGGGGAGCTGTTTTTT. Encoded protein: CASSLSGTGELFF.

The V call is TRBV7-8, the J call TRBJ2-7, with 10 bases aligning to TRBD1. Germline V gene data show CDR1 as SGHVS and CDR2 as FQNEAQ. Trimming took 2 bases from V and 3 from J; bases not matched to a gene: 13. This CDR3 is 18 amino acids long. The CDR3 DNA reads TGTGCCAGCAGCTTAATTCACTTTGGACAGGGGGGAAGCTACGAGCAGTACTTC. Amino acid sequence: CASSLIHFGQGGSYEQYF.

The V gene is TRBV27, the J gene TRBJ2-7; D is perhaps TRBD2 (6 bases). V lost 7 bases and J 7 bases, leaving 20 bases between the germline ends. Germline V CDR1 and CDR2: MNHEY, SMNVEV (reference sequence). This CDR3 contains 14 residues. The CDR3 nucleotides read TGTGCCAGCACTAGGGACTTTCTGGCTGGTGAGCAGTACTTC. Translating it yields CASTRDFLAGEQYF.

The gene calls are TRBV5-5 and TRBJ1-1; D is ambiguous. CDR3 size: 13 residues. V lost 0 bases and J 8 bases, leaving 11 bases between the germline ends. Looked up from germline, CDR1 is SGHKS and CDR2 is YYEKEE (reference sequence). The CDR3 DNA reads as TGTGCCAGCAGCTTGGACAGATTATCAGAAGCTTTCTTT. It yields the protein CASSLDRLSEAFF.

The chain employs TRBV12-3 or TRBV12-4 and TRBJ2-7; a weak D match, TRBD1 (6 bases). V gave up 6 bases and J gave up 1 base, with 10 bases separating them. The CDR3 is 13 amino acids. The CDR3 sequence is CASRDGTSYEQYF. CDR3 nucleotides: TGTGCCAGCAGGGACGGGACATCCTACGAGCAGTACTTC.

The chain is built from TRBV5-1 and TRBJ2-3, with 9 bases aligning to TRBD1. With V trimmed by 3 bases and J by 2 bases, 7 bases remained unmatched. The CDR3 is 16 amino acids. Germline V gene lookup returns CDR1 SGHRS and CDR2 YFSETQ. CDR3 DNA sequence: TGCGCCAGCAGCTGGGATGGACAGGGGCCCACAGATACGCAGTATTTT. Amino acids: CASSWDGQGPTDTQYF.

The V and J genes are TRBV10-3 and TRBJ2-5; D perhaps matches TRBD2 (6 bases). Germline loops: CDR1 ENHRY, CDR2 SYGVKD. The V end was cut by 9 bases, the J end by 5 bases, with 10 bases between. The CDR3 has 11 amino acids. The CDR3 here is CAMGGRETQYF. CDR3 nucleotides: TGTGCCATGGGGGGTAGGGAGACCCAGTACTTC.

The CDR3 DNA is TGTGCCAGCAGCTTGGCCAGTCCCGAGGGGGCCCAGTACTTC. This translates into CASSLASPEGAQYF. V and J are TRBV5-6 and TRBJ2-5, with a possible D match to TRBD1 (6 bases). The CDR3 loop spans 14 amino acids. The ends were cut back, 0 bases at V and 9 bases at J, with 15 bases in the middle. CDR1 SGHDT and CDR2 YYEEEE come from the germline V gene.